Ten or more counts support the clone carrying this TCR beta chain. Its specificity is not known. This entry comes from a study of T cell repertoires in cytomegalovirus infection. Study-wide background: Matching HLA type, along with CMV infection, was indicated by public TCR beta signatures. Overall study findings and caveats: Clonotypes of TCR beta that were HLA-C-restricted and CMV-specific dominated the ex vivo response.

This CDR3 contains 12 residues. V lost 7 bases to trimming and J lost 6 bases, with 10 bases between them. MiXCR was run by TCRdb on the reads, yielding one entry per CDR3 protein. The sample consists of hundreds of thousands of distinct CDR3 sequences, around 10% of them appearing once. The sequence was collected from a human donor in good health (CMV status not recorded). Some clones in this sample may be carry-over from other donors' samples. The specimen was PBMCs. The genes are TRBV12-3 or TRBV12-4 and TRBJ1-5; the D is unclear. As DNA, the CDR3 is TGTGCCAGCATGAAAGAACGTCAGCCCCAGCATTTT. Its translation: CASMKERQPQHF.